This T cell receptor beta chain was recovered during a study of human T cells and chemical hapten exposure. Study-level points and caveats: Sensitizing with DPC caused no change in TCRs above 1 in 1000 frequency.

From whole blood left unfractionated, total RNA was extracted. A word on this clonotype: Its antigen is unknown.

V lost 5 bases, J lost 12 bases, and 17 bases lay in between. The CDR3 runs 13 residues. The germline V gene has CDR1 LGHNT and CDR2 FRNRAP. For the library, individual cDNA molecules each received unique molecular identifiers. In the authors' workflow: A per-sample median of 95,638 TCRs was observed, with a range of about 23,224 to 690,600. TCRdb passed the reads through MiXCR, listing each CDR3 protein once. These V and J calls originate from TCRdb's pipeline instead of the authors' own analysis. The repertoire has fewer than 150,000 distinct CDR3 sequences, approximately 9% of them found once; the top ten carry roughly 1.3%.

The sample taken for sequencing was whole blood. The sequence was collected from a human donor in good health. Some clones in this sample may be carry-over from other donors' samples. The V gene is TRBV12-5, the J gene TRBJ2-1; D is uncertain. CDR3 in DNA: TGTGCTAGTGGTCCCGGTGGTGCCGGGTGGCAGTTCTTC. It codes for CASGPGGAGWQFF.